This T cell receptor (beta chain) was identified in a study of blood T cell repertoires in COVID-19. Produced via immunoSEQ multiplex PCR; TCRdb's table is partial and in-frame only. The table includes about 480,000 clones, around 87% detected once. CDR1 is LGHDT, CDR2 YNNKEL, per germline (reference sequence). The CDR3 consists of 10 residues. V was cut by 7 bases and J by 12 bases, with 13 bases left in between. This chain links TRBV3-1 (or the pseudogene TRBV3-2) with TRBJ2-7; D perhaps matches TRBD1 (6 bases). The specimen sequenced was PBMCs or T cells enriched from blood (not recorded which). This receptor was taken from a woman aged 40 to 50 who had recovered from COVID-19. CDR3 in DNA: TGTGCCAGCACAGGGGACAAGTTGTACTTC. The encoded protein is CASTGDKLYF.